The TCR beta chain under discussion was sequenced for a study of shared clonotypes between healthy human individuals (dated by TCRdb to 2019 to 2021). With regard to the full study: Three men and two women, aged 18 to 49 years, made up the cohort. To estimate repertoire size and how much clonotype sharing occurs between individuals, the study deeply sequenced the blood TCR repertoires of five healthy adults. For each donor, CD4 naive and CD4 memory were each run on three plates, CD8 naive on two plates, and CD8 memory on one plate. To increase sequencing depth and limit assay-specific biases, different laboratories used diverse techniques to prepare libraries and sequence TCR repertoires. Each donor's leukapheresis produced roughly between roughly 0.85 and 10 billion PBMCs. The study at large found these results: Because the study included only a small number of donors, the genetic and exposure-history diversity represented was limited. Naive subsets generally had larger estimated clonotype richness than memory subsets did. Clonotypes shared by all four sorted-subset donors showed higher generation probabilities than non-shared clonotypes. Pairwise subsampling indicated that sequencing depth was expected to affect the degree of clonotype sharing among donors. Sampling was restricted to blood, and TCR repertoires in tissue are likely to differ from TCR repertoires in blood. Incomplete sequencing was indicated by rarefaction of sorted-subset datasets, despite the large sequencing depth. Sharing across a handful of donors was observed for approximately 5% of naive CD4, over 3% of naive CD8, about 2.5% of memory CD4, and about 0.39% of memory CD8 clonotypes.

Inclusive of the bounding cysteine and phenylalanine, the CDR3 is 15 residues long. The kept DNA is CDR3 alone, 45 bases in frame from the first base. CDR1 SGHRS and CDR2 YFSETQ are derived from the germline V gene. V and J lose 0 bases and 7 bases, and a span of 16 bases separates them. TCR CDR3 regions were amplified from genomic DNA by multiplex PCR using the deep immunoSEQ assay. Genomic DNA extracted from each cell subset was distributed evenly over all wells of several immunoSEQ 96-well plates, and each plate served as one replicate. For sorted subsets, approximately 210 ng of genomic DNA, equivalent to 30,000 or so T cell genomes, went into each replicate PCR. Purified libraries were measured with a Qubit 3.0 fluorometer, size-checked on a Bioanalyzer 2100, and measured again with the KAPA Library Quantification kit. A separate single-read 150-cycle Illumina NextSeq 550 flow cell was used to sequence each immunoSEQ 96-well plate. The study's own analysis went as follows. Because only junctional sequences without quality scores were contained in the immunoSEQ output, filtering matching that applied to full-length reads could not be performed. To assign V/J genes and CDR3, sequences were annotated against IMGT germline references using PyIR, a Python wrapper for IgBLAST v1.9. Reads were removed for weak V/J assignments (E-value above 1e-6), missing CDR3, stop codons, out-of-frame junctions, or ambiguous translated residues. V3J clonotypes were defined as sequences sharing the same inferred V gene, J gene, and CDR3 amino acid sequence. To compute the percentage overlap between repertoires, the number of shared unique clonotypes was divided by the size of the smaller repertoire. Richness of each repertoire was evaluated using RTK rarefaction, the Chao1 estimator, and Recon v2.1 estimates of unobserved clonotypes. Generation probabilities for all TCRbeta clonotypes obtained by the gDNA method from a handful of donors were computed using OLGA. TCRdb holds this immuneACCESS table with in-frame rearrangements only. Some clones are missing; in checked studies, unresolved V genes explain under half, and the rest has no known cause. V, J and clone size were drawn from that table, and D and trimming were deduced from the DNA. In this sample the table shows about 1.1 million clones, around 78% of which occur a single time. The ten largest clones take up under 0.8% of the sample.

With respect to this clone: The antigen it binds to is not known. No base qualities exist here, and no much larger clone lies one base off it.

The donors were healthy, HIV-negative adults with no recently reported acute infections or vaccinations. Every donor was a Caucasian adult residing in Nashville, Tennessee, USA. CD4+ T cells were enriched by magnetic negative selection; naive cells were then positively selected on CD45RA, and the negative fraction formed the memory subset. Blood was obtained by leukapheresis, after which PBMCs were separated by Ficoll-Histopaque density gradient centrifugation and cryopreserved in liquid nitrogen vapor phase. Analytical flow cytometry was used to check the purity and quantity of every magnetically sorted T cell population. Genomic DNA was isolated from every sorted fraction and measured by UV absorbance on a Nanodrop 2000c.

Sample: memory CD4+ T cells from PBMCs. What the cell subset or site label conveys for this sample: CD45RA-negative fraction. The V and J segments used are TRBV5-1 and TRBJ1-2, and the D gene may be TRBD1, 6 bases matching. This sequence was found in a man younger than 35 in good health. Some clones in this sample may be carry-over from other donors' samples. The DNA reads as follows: TGCGCCAGCAGCTTGGATCCCACAGGGACGCTTGGCTACACCTTC. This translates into CASSLDPTGTLGYTF.